In its sample, the clone carrying this TCR beta chain was seen once. Both 60 Vbeta primers and 13 Jbeta primers went into the PCR. Libraries were prepared by immunoSEQ multiplex PCR; TCRdb keeps only in-frame clonotypes and omits some of them. The table has roughly 80,000 clones, roughly four fifths seen once; the top ten hold approximately 1.9%. This entry belongs to a study of cytomegalovirus exposure and HLA in healthy donors. Study-wide background: Membership in the Caucasian-associated ancestry cluster was found for around four fifths of about 430 genotyped donors.

CDR3 length: 15 residues. The trim removed 5 bases at V and 5 bases at J, leaving 10 bases unmatched. From germline, CDR1 is SGDLS and CDR2 YYNGEE. V gene TRBV9 combines with J gene TRBJ2-5; 9 bases are shared with TRBD2. The material sequenced was PBMCs. The sequence was collected from a woman aged 25 to 45 in good health and CMV-seronegative. The CDR3 sequence: CASSGSSGTAETQYF. Here the CDR3 DNA reads TGTGCCAGCAGTGGTTCTAGCGGGACCGCGGAGACCCAGTACTTC.